Listed below are T cell receptor beta chains from one sample, sequenced in a study of cytomegalovirus exposure and HLA in healthy donors. Using immunoSEQ multiplex PCR, the repertoire was profiled, and TCRdb retains in-frame clones only, with some absent. The table records 50,000 or so clones, 73% of them present only once. Material: PBMCs. Source of these receptors: a man younger than 30 in good health and CMV-seronegative. The CDR3 runs from the conserved cysteine through the conserved F or W. D genes are given only for firm matches.

TRBD2	TRBV30	TRBJ2-7	CAWSVRGLLSSYEQYF
-	TRBV9	TRBJ2-1	CASSVGDSSYNEQFF
-	TRBV6-5	TRBJ2-7	CASAIAPSYEQYF
TRBD1	TRBV9	TRBJ1-4	CASSSGQVATNEKLFF
-	TRBV2	TRBJ2-7	CASIPSDSYEQYF
-	TRBV7-3	TRBJ1-5	CAPGWGGEKPQHF
-	TRBV29-1	TRBJ2-7	CSAGSSYEQYF
-	TRBV27	TRBJ1-1	CASSGQQNTEAFF
TRBD1	TRBV27	TRBJ1-2	CASSEPGQGERTF
-	TRBV5-4	TRBJ1-1	CASTRGGLGATEAFF
-	TRBV4-3	TRBJ2-6	CASSQEVRSGANVLTF
-	TRBV4-3	TRBJ2-7	CASSQALDLAYEQYF
TRBD2	TRBV7-8	TRBJ2-7	CASSLSSGVYEQYF
TRBD1	TRBV6-5	TRBJ2-2	CASSYPGQGTGELFF
TRBD1	TRBV28	TRBJ1-3	CASSSGTGFGNTIYF
TRBD1	TRBV2	TRBJ2-7	CASSEARAGGASYEQYF
-	TRBV6-5	TRBJ2-1	CASRNRASSYNEQFF
-	TRBV5-4	TRBJ1-6	CASSLEGARVDSPLHF
TRBD1	TRBV7-9	TRBJ1-2	CASSSPPGTDGYTF
TRBD1	TRBV29-1	TRBJ2-6	CSVKQGSGANVLTF
TRBD1	TRBV4-3	TRBJ2-7	CASSQEGQGTYEQYF
TRBD2	TRBV29-1	TRBJ2-3	CSVAGTSASTDTQYF
TRBD2	TRBV30	TRBJ2-7	CAWSVRTSGPGPAVEQYF
TRBD1	TRBV15	TRBJ2-2	CATSAQGWYTGELFF
-	TRBV6-5	TRBJ2-7	CASSYYGGGEQYF
TRBD1	TRBV11-2	TRBJ1-3	CASSLLTGTGGTGNTIYF
TRBD2	TRBV9	TRBJ2-3	CASSPGLAEYTDTQYF
-	TRBV30	TRBJ1-1	CAWGRFGTEAFF
TRBD2	TRBV5-1	TRBJ2-1	CASSLVPSGSSYNEQFF
TRBD2	TRBV7-2	TRBJ2-7	CASSMSGVYEQYF
-	TRBV6-5	TRBJ1-5	CASTPGHNQPQHF
TRBD2	TRBV27	TRBJ2-5	CASRPSGNYRETQYF
-	TRBV7-2	TRBJ2-1	CASSLVRVWRDEQFF
TRBD2	TRBV4-1	TRBJ2-1	CASSQIPPTAGLAGGRVNEQFF
TRBD1	TRBV18	TRBJ1-6	CASSKDRRSSYNSPLHF